These T cell receptor beta chains were read from a single sample in a study of PD-1 blockade in mismatch repair-deficient tumors. Repertoires were generated with immunoSEQ multiplex PCR, while TCRdb's copy carries only in-frame clones and drops some. The table includes some 120,000 clones, roughly 90% detected once. The source was peripheral blood, collected just under 74 weeks after starting pembrolizumab. The receptors stem from an adult with mismatch repair-deficient cancer. Each CDR3 is given with its conserved first and last residue. Each record gives: D gene, J gene, V gene, clone size, CDR3 protein, CDR3 DNA. D genes are given only for firm matches. Size is omitted from some rows. Given values are once, few, many or a class for expanded clones.

d_gene: TRBD1
j_gene: TRBJ2-5
v_gene: TRBV12-5
abundance: -
CDR3aa: CASGLGQGRETQYF
CDR3nt: TGTGCTAGTGGTTTGGGACAGGGGAGGGAGACCCAGTACTTC

d_gene: -
j_gene: TRBJ1-2
v_gene: TRBV9
abundance: -
CDR3aa: CASSVARAFNGDGYTF
CDR3nt: TGTGCCAGCAGCGTAGCCCGGGCGTTTAATGGCGATGGCTACACCTTC

d_gene: TRBD2
j_gene: TRBJ2-2
v_gene: TRBV19
abundance: -
CDR3aa: CASSWTSATGELFF
CDR3nt: TGTGCCAGTAGTTGGACTAGCGCCACCGGGGAGCTGTTTTTT

d_gene: TRBD2
j_gene: TRBJ2-7
v_gene: TRBV4-1
abundance: -
CDR3aa: CASSPHRGGYEQYF
CDR3nt: TGCGCCAGCAGCCCCCACCGGGGAGGGTACGAGCAGTACTTC

d_gene: -
j_gene: TRBJ2-2
v_gene: TRBV19
abundance: -
CDR3aa: CASSIGPGELFF
CDR3nt: TGTGCCAGTAGTATAGGTCCCGGGGAGCTGTTTTTT

d_gene: -
j_gene: TRBJ2-5
v_gene: TRBV27
abundance: once
CDR3aa: CASSLIGGQETQYF
CDR3nt: TGTGCCAGCAGCCTTATCGGCGGGCAAGAGACCCAGTACTTC

d_gene: TRBD1
j_gene: TRBJ1-2
v_gene: TRBV27
abundance: -
CDR3aa: CASSFVQGYGYTF
CDR3nt: TGTGCCAGCAGTTTTGTACAGGGGTATGGCTACACCTTC

d_gene: -
j_gene: TRBJ2-7
v_gene: TRBV18
abundance: -
CDR3aa: CASSPSASATYEQYF
CDR3nt: TGTGCCAGCTCACCATCGGCTAGCGCTACCTACGAGCAGTACTTC

d_gene: -
j_gene: TRBJ1-2
v_gene: TRBV30
abundance: -
CDR3aa: CAWSRGNYGYTF
CDR3nt: TGTGCCTGGAGTAGGGGCAACTATGGCTACACCTTC

d_gene: -
j_gene: TRBJ2-7
v_gene: TRBV4-1
abundance: -
CDR3aa: CASSQMGSYEQYF
CDR3nt: TGCGCCAGCAGCCAAATGGGATCCTACGAGCAGTACTTC

d_gene: -
j_gene: TRBJ2-7
v_gene: TRBV30
abundance: -
CDR3aa: CAWSGGTAYEQYF
CDR3nt: TGTGCCTGGAGTGGCGGGACCGCCTACGAGCAGTACTTC

d_gene: -
j_gene: TRBJ2-3
v_gene: TRBV19
abundance: -
CDR3aa: CASSIGSGTDTQYF
CDR3nt: TGTGCCAGTAGTATAGGTTCGGGGACAGATACGCAGTATTTT

d_gene: -
j_gene: TRBJ1-4
v_gene: TRBV11-2
abundance: -
CDR3aa: CASSFRGADNEKLFF
CDR3nt: TGTGCCAGCAGCTTCAGGGGTGCGGATAATGAAAAACTGTTTTTT

d_gene: -
j_gene: TRBJ2-5
v_gene: TRBV2
abundance: -
CDR3aa: CASSEFAGSGETQYF
CDR3nt: TGTGCCAGCAGTGAGTTTGCCGGGAGCGGAGAGACCCAGTACTTC

d_gene: TRBD2
j_gene: TRBJ2-7
v_gene: TRBV27
abundance: -
CDR3aa: CASRSWGTSGTYEQYF
CDR3nt: TGTGCCAGCAGATCCTGGGGGACTAGCGGAACCTACGAGCAGTACTTC

d_gene: -
j_gene: TRBJ1-5
v_gene: TRBV4-1
abundance: -
CDR3aa: CASSQGQDSNQPQHF
CDR3nt: TGCGCCAGCAGCCAAGGACAGGATAGCAATCAGCCCCAGCATTTT

d_gene: TRBD2
j_gene: TRBJ2-3
v_gene: TRBV7-9
abundance: -
CDR3aa: CASSYLAGEKGTQYF
CDR3nt: TGTGCCAGCAGCTACTTAGCGGGAGAGAAGGGTACGCAGTATTTT

d_gene: -
j_gene: TRBJ2-2
v_gene: TRBV4-2
abundance: -
CDR3aa: CASSLDQTGTGELFF
CDR3nt: TGTGCCAGCAGCTTGGACCAGACGGGGACCGGGGAGCTGTTTTTT

d_gene: TRBD1
j_gene: TRBJ2-3
v_gene: TRBV7-9
abundance: once
CDR3aa: CASSLPGQGADTQYF
CDR3nt: TGTGCCAGCAGCTTGCCGGGACAGGGTGCAGATACGCAGTATTTT

d_gene: TRBD2
j_gene: TRBJ2-7
v_gene: TRBV11-3
abundance: -
CDR3aa: CASAGDLGSYEQYF
CDR3nt: TGTGCCAGCGCGGGAGACCTCGGTTCCTACGAGCAGTACTTC

d_gene: -
j_gene: TRBJ1-1
v_gene: TRBV30
abundance: -
CDR3aa: CAWSLGNEAFF
CDR3nt: TGTGCCTGGAGCTTGGGTAATGAAGCTTTCTTT

d_gene: TRBD1
j_gene: TRBJ2-7
v_gene: TRBV9
abundance: medium-sized
CDR3aa: CASSPPGTGWAEQYF
CDR3nt: TGTGCCAGCAGCCCCCCCGGGACAGGGTGGGCCGAGCAGTACTTC

d_gene: TRBD2
j_gene: TRBJ2-5
v_gene: TRBV4-1
abundance: -
CDR3aa: CASSQLAGGVQETQYF
CDR3nt: TGCGCCAGCAGCCAGCTAGCGGGAGGGGTACAAGAGACCCAGTACTTC

d_gene: -
j_gene: TRBJ1-2
v_gene: TRBV5-4
abundance: -
CDR3aa: CASSLGGDYGYTF
CDR3nt: TGTGCCAGCAGCTTGGGGGGTGACTATGGCTACACCTTC

d_gene: TRBD2
j_gene: TRBJ2-1
v_gene: TRBV9
abundance: -
CDR3aa: CASSKTSGGTDEQFF
CDR3nt: TGTGCCAGCAGCAAGACTAGCGGGGGAACGGATGAGCAGTTCTTC

d_gene: -
j_gene: TRBJ2-7
v_gene: TRBV11-2
abundance: -
CDR3aa: CASSLVAEGIEQYF
CDR3nt: TGTGCCAGCAGCTTAGTGGCGGAAGGAATCGAGCAGTACTTC

d_gene: -
j_gene: TRBJ2-3
v_gene: TRBV29-1
abundance: -
CDR3aa: CSVEFSSGTDTQYF
CDR3nt: TGCAGCGTTGAGTTCTCTAGCGGCACAGATACGCAGTATTTT

d_gene: TRBD1
j_gene: TRBJ2-3
v_gene: TRBV25-1
abundance: few
CDR3aa: CASSGGTAFSSTDTQYF
CDR3nt: TGTGCCAGCAGTGGGGGGACAGCTTTTTCTAGCACAGATACGCAGTATTTT

d_gene: TRBD1
j_gene: TRBJ1-5
v_gene: TRBV19
abundance: -
CDR3aa: CASSTGGVEQPQHF
CDR3nt: TGTGCCAGTAGTACAGGGGGCGTCGAACAGCCCCAGCATTTT

d_gene: TRBD2
j_gene: TRBJ2-3
v_gene: TRBV7-9
abundance: -
CDR3aa: CASSSPASGPSSTDTQYF
CDR3nt: TGTGCCAGCAGCTCCCCGGCTAGCGGCCCCTCTAGCACAGATACGCAGTATTTT

d_gene: -
j_gene: TRBJ2-7
v_gene: TRBV9
abundance: -
CDR3aa: CASRRDGGHEQYF
CDR3nt: TGTGCCAGCCGAAGGGACGGGGGCCACGAGCAGTACTTC

d_gene: -
j_gene: TRBJ2-2
v_gene: TRBV10-3
abundance: few
CDR3aa: CAMRSGVDTGELFF
CDR3nt: TGTGCCATGCGATCAGGGGTAGACACCGGGGAGCTGTTTTTT

d_gene: -
j_gene: TRBJ2-5
v_gene: TRBV19
abundance: -
CDR3aa: CASKRVGEETQYF
CDR3nt: TGTGCCAGTAAAAGGGTTGGGGAAGAGACCCAGTACTTC

d_gene: -
j_gene: TRBJ2-3
v_gene: TRBV27
abundance: -
CDR3aa: CASSFTGSGTQYF
CDR3nt: TGTGCCAGCAGTTTTACCGGGTCGGGTACGCAGTATTTT

d_gene: TRBD1
j_gene: TRBJ2-7
v_gene: TRBV19
abundance: -
CDR3aa: CASAGTDPIRYEQYF
CDR3nt: TGTGCCAGCGCCGGGACAGATCCAATCCGCTACGAGCAGTACTTC

d_gene: -
j_gene: TRBJ2-1
v_gene: TRBV4-1
abundance: once
CDR3aa: CASSPGSFNNEQFF
CDR3nt: TGCGCCAGCAGCCCCGGAAGTTTCAACAATGAGCAGTTCTTC

d_gene: -
j_gene: TRBJ2-5
v_gene: TRBV4-3
abundance: -
CDR3aa: CASSQEQIQETQYF
CDR3nt: TGCGCCAGCAGCCAAGAACAGATCCAAGAGACCCAGTACTTC

d_gene: -
j_gene: TRBJ1-1
v_gene: TRBV5-4
abundance: -
CDR3aa: CASSLAGRNTEAFF
CDR3nt: TGTGCCAGCAGCTTGGCAGGCAGGAACACTGAAGCTTTCTTT

d_gene: TRBD1
j_gene: TRBJ2-7
v_gene: TRBV7-9
abundance: -
CDR3aa: CASSLAQGQLYEQYF
CDR3nt: TGTGCCAGCAGCTTAGCGCAGGGACAGCTTTACGAGCAGTACTTC

d_gene: TRBD2
j_gene: TRBJ2-7
v_gene: TRBV5-1
abundance: -
CDR3aa: CASSWTSGRDGVGEQYF
CDR3nt: TGCGCCAGCAGCTGGACTAGCGGGAGGGACGGGGTTGGCGAGCAGTACTTC